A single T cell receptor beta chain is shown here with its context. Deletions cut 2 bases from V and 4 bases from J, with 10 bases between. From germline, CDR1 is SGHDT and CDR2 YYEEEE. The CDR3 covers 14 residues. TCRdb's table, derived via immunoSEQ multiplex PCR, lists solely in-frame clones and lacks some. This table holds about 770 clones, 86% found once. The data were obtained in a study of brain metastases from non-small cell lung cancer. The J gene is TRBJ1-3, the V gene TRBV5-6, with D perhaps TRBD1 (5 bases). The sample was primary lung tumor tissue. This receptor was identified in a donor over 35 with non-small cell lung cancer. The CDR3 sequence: CASSFWGSGNTIYF. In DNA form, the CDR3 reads TGTGCCAGCAGCTTCTGGGGGTCAGGAAACACCATATATTTT.